What follows are 21 T cell receptor beta chains derived from one specimen sequenced in a study of human T cells and chemical hapten exposure. MiXCR, applied by TCRdb to the RACE reads, yields one record per CDR3 protein. The sample contains roughly 260,000 distinct CDR3 sequences, approximately 8.6% of which appear only once. Regarding time point: pre-sensitization, week 0. Regarding treatment: therapeutic diphenylcyclopropenone sensitization with weekly scalp DPC. This specimen was whole blood, taken in connection with sensitization to the hapten diphenylcyclopropenone (DPC). Every receptor here comes from a woman in her 40s with alopecia areata. Some clones in this sample may be carry-over from other donors' samples.

The V gene is TRBV28, the J gene TRBJ2-3; 14 positions agree with TRBD2. Germline-derived CDR1 and CDR2 are MDHEN and SYDVKM. This CDR3 is 15 amino acids long. After removal of 2 bases from V and 14 bases from J, the junction contained 9 bases not matched to a gene. The DNA of the CDR3 is TGTGCCAGCAGTTTAGCCGGGACTAGCGGGAGCCCGAGGTATTTT. Translated: CASSLAGTSGSPRYF. Based on the CDR3 plus reference TRBV28 and TRBJ2-3, the full variable domain is DVKVTQSSRYLVKRTGEKVFLECVQDMDHENMFWYRQDPGLGLRLIYFSYDVKMKEKGDIPEGYSVSREKKERFSLILESASTNQTSMYLCASSLAGTSGSPRYFGPGTRLTVL.

Many counts were recorded for this clonotype. The chain recombines TRBV7-2 with TRBJ1-5; maybe TRBD1 (5 bases). V gave up 1 base and J gave up 4 bases, with 11 bases separating them. This CDR3 region has 15 residues. CDR1 is SGHTA, CDR2 FQGNSA, per germline. The CDR3 reads CASSLVVAGNQPQHF. The DNA of the CDR3 is TGTGCCAGCAGCTTAGTGGTGGCAGGGAATCAGCCCCAGCATTTT.

This clonotype occurred a few times. The chain combines TRBV7-9 with TRBJ2-1; TRBD2 matches at 9 bases. CDR1 is SEHNR, CDR2 FQNEAQ, per germline (reference sequence). The CDR3 spans 12 residues. V lost 5 bases, J lost 9 bases, and 2 bases stayed unmatched. CDR3 DNA sequence: TGTGCCAGCAGCGGTAGCGGGAGTGAGCAGTTCTTC. This encodes CASSGSGSEQFF.

This clonotype was seen ten or more times. The chain recombines TRBV2 with TRBJ2-7; the D is unclear. CDR1 is SNHLY, CDR2 FYNNEI, per germline. V lost 1 base, J lost 5 bases, and 9 bases lay in between. This CDR3 spans 13 amino acids. The CDR3 DNA is TGTGCCAGCAGTGAAGGGGATCGGCACGAGCAGTACTTC. Encoded protein: CASSEGDRHEQYF.

This clonotype was recorded at least ten times. The genes are TRBV12-3 or TRBV12-4 and TRBJ2-2; D gene ambiguous. The CDR3 loop spans 11 amino acids. V was cut by 5 bases and J by 5 bases, with 3 bases left in between. This chain's CDR3 is CASSATGELFF. The CDR3 DNA is TGTGCCAGCAGTGCAACCGGGGAGCTGTTTTTT.

This chain connects TRBV29-1 to TRBJ2-1; D uncertain. The CDR3 length is 10 residues. Germline loops: CDR1 SQVTM, CDR2 ANQGSEA. V was cut by 5 bases and J by 8 bases, with 7 bases left in between. The CDR3 here is CSVFGDEQFF. CDR3 in DNA: TGCAGCGTTTTCGGTGATGAGCAGTTCTTC.

This clonotype has a single count. The rearrangement uses TRBV4-1 and TRBJ2-1; 8 bases match TRBD2. Germline V lookup: CDR1 MGHRA, CDR2 YSYEKL. The trim removed 4 bases at V and 0 bases at J, leaving 11 bases unmatched. This CDR3 comprises 18 residues. The CDR3 sequence is CASSRGQVAGSSYNEQFF. In nucleotides, the CDR3 is TGCGCCAGCAGCCGGGGGCAGGTAGCGGGGAGCTCCTACAATGAGCAGTTCTTC.

A few counts support this clonotype. The J gene is TRBJ1-5, the V gene TRBV6-2 or TRBV6-3, with D possibly being TRBD1 (6 bases). This CDR3 is built from 13 residues. Germline V CDR1 and CDR2: MNHEY, SVGEGT. Deletions cut 2 bases from V and 11 bases from J, with 13 bases between. CDR3 loop: CASSYTSEGAQHF. The CDR3 coding sequence is TGTGCCAGCAGTTACACCTCAGAGGGGGCCCAGCATTTT.

The rearrangement joins TRBV7-2 to TRBJ1-1, with 8 positions matching TRBD1. With 4 bases clipped from V and 4 bases from J, the junction kept 5 bases outside the gene matches. CDR1 and CDR2 from the germline V gene are SGHTA and FQGNSA. The CDR3 runs to 14 residues. CDR3 bases: TGTGCCAGCAGCTCCAGGGGGCTGAGCACTGAAGCTTTCTTT. It translates to CASSSRGLSTEAFF.

This chain links TRBV5-6 with TRBJ2-7, with 8 positions matching TRBD2. The CDR3 totals 16 residues. V lost 1 base and J lost 0; bases outside the gene matches: 6. Germline CDR1 SGHDT, CDR2 YYEEEE. CDR3: CASSLYRGRFSYEQYF. CDR3 coding DNA: TGTGCCAGCAGCTTGTATCGCGGGAGGTTCTCCTACGAGCAGTACTTC. The full variable domain, with the rest looked up from reference TRBV5-6 and TRBJ2-7, is DAGVTQSPTHLIKTRGQQVTLRCSPKSGHDTVSWYQQALGQGPQFIFQYYEEEERQRGNFPDRFSGHQFPNYSSELNVNALLLGDSALYLCASSLYRGRFSYEQYFGPGTRLTVT.

The gene calls are TRBV15 and TRBJ2-3; D uncertain. With 0 bases removed from V and 6 bases from J, the gap between germline ends came to 16 bases. There are 16 residues in the CDR3. In germline, CDR1 is LNHNV, CDR2 YYDKDF (reference sequence). CDR3 residues: CATSRDLSQVGDTQYF. The CDR3 nucleotides read TGTGCCACCAGCAGAGATTTGAGCCAGGTGGGGGATACGCAGTATTTT. The complete variable domain, with remaining parts taken from reference TRBV15 and TRBJ2-3, reads DAMVIQNPRYQVTQFGKPVTLSCSQTLNHNVMYWYQQKSSQAPKLLFHYYDKDFNNEADTPDNFQSRRPNTSFCFLDIRSPGLGDTAMYLCATSRDLSQVGDTQYFGPGTRLTVL.

In this sample, this clonotype turned up many times. V gene TRBV5-1 combines with J gene TRBJ2-6; D is undetermined. Germline loops: CDR1 SGHRS, CDR2 YFSETQ. The CDR3 runs 19 residues. V was shortened by 1 base and J by 0 bases, with 17 bases between the two germline ends. CDR3 DNA: TGCGCCAGCAGCTTGTCAGTTGGGCAGAGCCTCTCTGGGGCCAACGTCCTGACTTTC. Translated, it gives CASSLSVGQSLSGANVLTF.

The rearrangement links TRBV29-1 to TRBJ2-3; 8 positions agree with TRBD1. V lost 7 bases to trimming and J lost 3 bases; unmatched junction nucleotides: 12. Germline V CDR1 and CDR2: SQVTM, ANQGSEA. The CDR3 length is 15 residues. The CDR3 DNA reads as TGCAGCGCCGGTGGGACAGGACTTACAACAGATACGCAGTATTTT. Its protein product is CSAGGTGLTTDTQYF.

This clonotype showed up just a few times. The genes are TRBV3-1 and TRBJ1-3; D is ambiguous. The CDR3 has 14 amino acids. Trimming stripped 0 bases from V and 4 bases from J, with 7 bases between. The germline V gene has CDR1 LGHDT and CDR2 YNNKEL (reference sequence). The CDR3 DNA reads TGTGCCAGCAGCCAAGAAATTCAGGGAAACACCATATATTTT. It codes for CASSQEIQGNTIYF.

The V gene is TRBV2, the J gene TRBJ1-2; 7 nucleotides agree with TRBD1. V was clipped by 9 bases and J by 6 bases; unmatched bases: 7. Germline CDR1 is SNHLY and CDR2 is FYNNEI. This CDR3 comprises 12 residues. This CDR3 is CARSRGDNGYTF. DNA of the CDR3: TGTGCCAGATCCAGGGGGGATAATGGCTACACCTTC.

This rearrangement joins TRBV6-5 to TRBJ2-2; 8 nucleotides agree with TRBD2. There are 16 residues in the CDR3. With 5 bases clipped from V and 3 bases from J, the junction kept 8 bases outside the gene matches. From germline, CDR1 is MNHEY and CDR2 SVGAGI. For the CDR3, the DNA is TGTGCCAGCAGTGCACAGGGACTAGGGGACACCGGGGAGCTGTTTTTT. This codes for CASSAQGLGDTGELFF.

This clonotype turned up a few times. J is TRBJ2-7 and V is TRBV20-1; 8 bases match TRBD2. Germline CDR1 reads DFQATT; CDR2 reads SNEGSKA (reference sequence). J lost 2 bases, V lost 7 bases, and 10 bases had no gene match. The CDR3 length is 14 residues. Here the CDR3 reads CSGKAGGQTYEQYF. In DNA, the CDR3 is TGCAGTGGCAAGGCGGGAGGCCAAACCTACGAGCAGTACTTC.

This clonotype was counted between two and nine times. The chain uses TRBV12-3 or TRBV12-4 and TRBJ2-7, with TRBD2 as a possible D gene (6 bases). Trimming removed 7 bases at V and 7 bases at J, with 17 bases between. The CDR3 loop spans 13 amino acids. This CDR3 is CASTHGGPREQYF. The CDR3 nucleotides are TGTGCCAGCACCCATGGAGGGCCTCGTGAGCAGTACTTC.

V usage is TRBV9 and J usage is TRBJ2-3, with a tentative D call TRBD2 (5 bases). Trimming took off 4 bases at V and 2 bases at J, with 17 bases between the two ends. The CDR3 contains 16 residues. Germline V gene lookup returns CDR1 SGDLS and CDR2 YYNGEE. The CDR3 loop is CASSRTDSSFTDTQYF. The DNA for the CDR3 is TGTGCCAGCAGCAGAACGGACTCCTCCTTCACAGATACGCAGTATTTT.

The rearrangement uses TRBV7-2 and TRBJ2-1; possible D gene TRBD2, 6 bases. Trimming pared 2 bases from V and 8 bases from J, leaving 16 bases between. The length of the CDR3 is 15 residues. Germline assignment: CDR1 SGHTA and CDR2 FQGNSA. The CDR3 is CASSLQSGGVHEQFF. The DNA of the CDR3 is TGTGCCAGCAGCTTACAGTCCGGGGGTGTTCATGAGCAGTTCTTC.

V gene TRBV7-2 combines with J gene TRBJ2-1, with 11 bases matching TRBD2. V lost 1 base and J lost 6; bases outside the gene matches: 2. There are 15 residues in the CDR3. Germline lookup yields CDR1 SGHTA and CDR2 FQGNSA. The CDR3 protein is CASSLVGLAANEQFF. The CDR3 DNA follows: TGTGCCAGCAGCTTAGTGGGACTAGCGGCCAATGAGCAGTTCTTC. The complete variable domain, with remaining parts taken from reference TRBV7-2 and TRBJ2-1, reads GAGVSQSPSNKVTEKGKDVELRCDPISGHTALYWYRQSLGQGLEFLIYFQGNSAPDKSGLPSDRFSAERTGGSVSTLTIQRTQQEDSAVYLCASSLVGLAANEQFFGPGTRLTVL.